These 26 T cell receptor beta chains came from one sample sequenced in a study of blood T cell repertoires in COVID-19. Repertoires were generated with immunoSEQ multiplex PCR, while TCRdb's copy carries only in-frame clones and drops some. The sample has around 390,000 clones, 85% to 90% seen once. The sequenced sample was PBMCs or T cells enriched from blood (not recorded which). The receptors were sampled from a woman in her forties or fifties who had recovered from COVID-19.

As for this clone: The same CDR3 can be traced to other DNA sequences in this sample. The chain employs TRBV18 and TRBJ1-5; 7 bases map to TRBD1. Germline V gene lookup returns CDR1 KGHSH and CDR2 LQKENI. The CDR3 consists of 14 residues. The V gene end was trimmed by 4 bases and the J gene end by 2 bases; junction bases not matched to a gene: 2. The CDR3 loop is CASSRTGGNQPQHF. The CDR3 region has the DNA TGTGCCAGCTCACGGACAGGAGGCAATCAGCCCCAGCATTTT.

Here the CDR3 reads CASSLVLASYEQYF. Written as DNA, the CDR3 is TGTGCCAGCAGCTTAGTGTTAGCCTCCTACGAGCAGTACTTC. The chain is built from TRBV7-2 and TRBJ2-7, with unresolved D. The CDR3 has 14 amino acids. From germline, CDR1 is SGHTA and CDR2 FQGNSA. V shed 1 base and J shed 0 bases, with 7 bases lying between them.

This rearrangement joins TRBV19 to TRBJ2-7; a weak D match, TRBD1 (6 bases). CDR3 size: 15 residues. Germline loops: CDR1 LNHDA, CDR2 SQIVND (reference sequence). The V end lost 3 bases, the J end lost 1 base, and 13 bases lay between the germline ends. The DNA for the CDR3 is TGTGCCAGTAGTATCTTCACAGGGAAGTCCTACGAGCAGTACTTC. Translated: CASSIFTGKSYEQYF.

V is TRBV11-2 and J is TRBJ1-4; maybe TRBD1 (5 bases). Germline V CDR1 and CDR2: SGHAT, FQNNGV. This CDR3 contains 13 residues. Trimming removed 6 bases from V and 8 bases from J, with 13 bases in between. The CDR3 spells CASRPRQSEKLFF. Here the CDR3 DNA reads TGTGCCAGCAGACCAAGACAGTCGGAAAAACTGTTTTTT.

CDR3 amino acids: CASSILLSPGNTIYF. CDR3 sequence (DNA): TGTGCCAGCAGCATACTCCTTAGCCCTGGAAACACCATATATTTT. The J gene is TRBJ1-3, the V gene TRBV5-5; D remains ambiguous. V lost 4 bases, J lost 2 bases, and 13 bases lay in between. The length of the CDR3 is 15 residues. Germline V CDR1 and CDR2: SGHKS, YYEKEE (reference sequence).

The chain carries TRBV7-3 and TRBJ2-3; 10 bases line up with TRBD2. Per the germline V gene, CDR1 is SGHTA and CDR2 is FQGTGA. The ends lost 3 bases at V and 2 bases at J; junction bases unmatched: 8. The CDR3 consists of 17 residues. DNA for the CDR3: TGTGCCAGCAGCTTTGCTGCGAGCGGGGGGGCCACAGATACGCAGTATTTT. This codes for CASSFAASGGATDTQYF.

This rearrangement joins TRBV19 to TRBJ2-7, with 7 bases that match TRBD1. The CDR3 has 13 residues. V lost 4 bases to trimming and J lost 3 bases; unmatched junction nucleotides: 3. CDR1 LNHDA and CDR2 SQIVND come from the germline V gene (reference sequence). In DNA, the CDR3 is TGTGCCAGTAGTACCGGACAGGACTACGAGCAGTACTTC. It is translated as CASSTGQDYEQYF. The full variable domain, in which reference TRBV19 and TRBJ2-7 provide the parts outside the CDR3, is DGGITQSPKYLFRKEGQNVTLSCEQNLNHDAMYWYRQDPGQGLRLIYYSQIVNDFQKGDIAEGYSVSREKKESFPLTVTSAQKNPTAFYLCASSTGQDYEQYFGPGTRLTVT.

The V call is TRBV7-8, the J call TRBJ1-4, with D unresolved. CDR3 length: 13 amino acids. Germline CDR1 is SGHVS and CDR2 is FQNEAQ. Trimming left V 7 bases short and J 12 bases short, with 18 bases between. CDR3 amino acids: CASTREGPGELFF. In nucleotides, the CDR3 is TGTGCCAGCACCCGAGAGGGCCCCGGGGAACTGTTTTTT.

The CDR3 sequence is CASSQDSGPDQPQHF. CDR3 sequence (DNA): TGCGCCAGCAGCCAAGATTCAGGGCCGGATCAGCCCCAGCATTTT. This chain uses TRBV4-3 with TRBJ1-5; D is possibly TRBD1 (5 bases). The germline V gene has CDR1 LGHNA and CDR2 YSLEER. This CDR3 is built from 15 residues. V lost 0 bases and J lost 5, with 11 bases in between.

The chain couples TRBV23-1 to TRBJ2-7; no firm D call. TRBV23-1 is designated an ORF whose function remains uncertain. This CDR3 has 16 residues. Trimming shortened V by 8 bases and J by 3 bases, and 23 bases separated the two germline ends. CDR3 nucleotides: TGCGCCAGCTGGCCCTACGTGCGGCACATCCACTACGAGCAGTACTTC. This translates into CASWPYVRHIHYEQYF.

This clone was detected only a few times. The chain recombines TRBV30 with TRBJ1-1, with TRBD1 as a possible D gene (5 bases). Per germline, CDR1 GTSNPN and CDR2 SVGIG (reference sequence). Trimming removed 0 bases at V and 6 bases at J, with 11 bases between. The CDR3 sequence is 13 residues long. CDR3 DNA: TGTGCCTGGAGTGTGGGAGGGGTCGCTGAAGCTTTCTTT. Protein product: CAWSVGGVAEAFF. Full variable domain (rest looked up from reference TRBV30 and TRBJ1-1): SQTIHQWPATLVQPVGSPLSLECTVEGTSNPNLYWYRQAAGRGLQLLFYSVGIGQISSEVPQNLSASRPQDRQFILSSKKLLLSDSGFYLCAWSVGGVAEAFFGQGTRLTVV.

This clone appeared once. This chain links TRBV6-2 or TRBV6-3 with TRBJ1-2, with TRBD1 as a possible D gene (6 bases). Germline-derived CDR1 and CDR2 are MNHEY and SVGEGT. CDR3 length equals 13 residues. V was cut by 4 bases and J by 8 bases, with 14 bases left in between. CDR3 nucleotides: TGTGCCAGCAGTTTCCTACAGGGTCACGGCTACACCTTC. As protein: CASSFLQGHGYTF.

The rearrangement uses TRBV7-2 and TRBJ2-5; 10 bases are shared with TRBD1. V shed 2 bases and J 0 bases; nucleotides not matched to a gene: 6. Germline V gene sequence: CDR1 SGHTA, CDR2 FQGNSA. The CDR3 covers 17 residues. The CDR3 is CASSLSGTGAYQETQYF. The CDR3 DNA follows: TGTGCCAGCAGCTTATCTGGGACAGGGGCCTACCAAGAGACCCAGTACTTC.

The chain joins TRBV7-2 to TRBJ2-2; tentative D call: TRBD1 (5 bases). The CDR3 covers 15 residues. V gave up 0 bases and J gave up 2 bases, with 7 bases separating them. Germline lookup yields CDR1 SGHTA and CDR2 FQGNSA. CDR3 in DNA: TGTGCCAGCAGCTTAGCGCAGGGAAACACCGGGGAGCTGTTTTTT. Translated, it gives CASSLAQGNTGELFF. Based on the CDR3 plus reference TRBV7-2 and TRBJ2-2, the full variable domain is GAGVSQSPSNKVTEKGKDVELRCDPISGHTALYWYRQSLGQGLEFLIYFQGNSAPDKSGLPSDRFSAERTGGSVSTLTIQRTQQEDSAVYLCASSLAQGNTGELFFGEGSRLTVL.

Turning to this clone: Other nucleotide sequences from this sample produce the same CDR3. The gene calls are TRBV19 and TRBJ2-7, with no clear D. The CDR3 runs to 13 residues. The germline V and J ends were trimmed by 8 bases and 2 bases, with 13 bases remaining between them. Per the germline V gene, CDR1 is LNHDA and CDR2 is SQIVND (reference sequence). The CDR3 protein is CASSPGVTYEQYF. Written as DNA, the CDR3 is TGTGCCAGTTCCCCTGGAGTCACCTACGAGCAGTACTTC.

V gene TRBV25-1 combines with J gene TRBJ1-6, with 10 bases fitting TRBD1. V dropped 8 bases and J dropped 0; count of bases not matched to a gene: 1. Per germline, CDR1 MGHDK and CDR2 SYGVNS. The CDR3 length is 15 residues. CDR3 loop: CASRDRGSYNSPLHF. The CDR3 DNA follows: TGTGCCAGCCGGGACAGGGGCTCCTATAATTCACCCCTCCACTTT.

This clone was observed a few times. This sequence joins TRBV29-1 and TRBJ1-3; no definite D call. CDR1 SQVTM and CDR2 ANQGSEA come from the germline V gene. The CDR3 runs to 13 residues. V was trimmed by 5 bases and J by 2 bases, leaving 10 bases between them. CDR3 coding DNA: TGCAGCGTTTTAACGGGAACTGGAAACACCATATATTTT. The encoded protein is CSVLTGTGNTIYF.

Concerning this clone itself: In the same sample, other DNA sequences code for this CDR3. The chain has TRBV19 and TRBJ1-5, with D uncertain. The germline V and J ends were trimmed by 0 bases and 1 base, with 7 bases remaining between them. This CDR3 contains 15 residues. The germline gives CDR1 LNHDA, CDR2 SQIVND (reference sequence). This CDR3 reads CASSIDLSSNQPQHF. CDR3 sequence (DNA): TGTGCCAGTAGTATAGATCTATCGAGCAATCAGCCCCAGCATTTT.

In this sample, this clone turned up once. This chain uses TRBV20-1 with TRBJ2-7; the D is unclear. CDR1 and CDR2 from the germline V gene are DFQATT and SNEGSKA (reference sequence). V dropped 3 bases and J dropped 5 bases, with 5 bases sitting between them. This CDR3 is 10 amino acids long. The CDR3 DNA sequence: TGCAGTGCTAGGTATCACGAGCAGTACTTC. It yields the protein CSARYHEQYF.

The genes are TRBV21-1 and TRBJ2-5; the table's D call TRBD1 went unverified against the DNA. TRBV21-1 is a pseudogene locus. CDR3 length: 16 amino acids. This chain's CDR3 is CASRGHCYTYQETQYF. CDR3 sequence (DNA): TGTGCCAGCAGGGGACACTGTTACACTTACCAAGAGACCCAGTACTTC.

The chain uses TRBV7-2 and TRBJ1-6, with D perhaps TRBD1 (5 bases). CDR1 SGHTA and CDR2 FQGNSA come from the germline V gene. This CDR3 has 17 residues. V was clipped by 5 bases and J by 1 base, with 15 bases between them. The CDR3 loop is CASSRGTGASYNSPLHF. The CDR3 bases are TGTGCCAGCAGCCGCGGGACTGGGGCGTCCTATAATTCACCCCTCCACTTT.

As to this clone: Other DNA sequences in this specimen translate into the identical CDR3. The CDR3 here is CASSQGGGQGVYGYTF. Written as DNA, the CDR3 is TGTGCCAGCAGCCAAGGGGGGGGACAGGGAGTCTATGGCTACACCTTC. The chain uses TRBV3-1 (or the pseudogene TRBV3-2) and TRBJ1-2, with 9 bases that match TRBD1. The CDR3 extends over 16 amino acids. V gave up 1 base and J gave up 4 bases; unmatched junction bases: 7. Germline lookup yields CDR1 LGHDT and CDR2 YNNKEL (reference sequence).

In this sample, this clone turned up a few times. The chain combines TRBV4-3 with TRBJ1-1; D unresolved. Deletions cut 0 bases from V and 5 bases from J, with 19 bases between. Germline V gene data show CDR1 as LGHNA and CDR2 as YSLEER. The CDR3 loop spans 17 amino acids. CDR3 loop: CASSQEWGVGIGTEAFF. The CDR3 nucleotides are TGCGCCAGCAGCCAAGAATGGGGAGTAGGGATTGGGACTGAAGCTTTCTTT.

The chain couples TRBV21-1 to TRBJ1-1. TRBV21-1 is designated a pseudogene. This CDR3 region has 16 residues. CDR3 sequence reads: CASSKGGAGKSTEAFF. In DNA form, the CDR3 reads TGTGCCAGCAGCAAAGGCGGGGCAGGGAAGTCTACTGAAGCTTTCTTT.

Here the CDR3 DNA reads TGTGCCAGCAGCCAAGGGAGGGGACGGGGATACTTC. Protein: CASSQGRGRGYF. The J gene is TRBJ2-7, the V gene TRBV3-1 (or the pseudogene TRBV3-2), with a weak D call TRBD2 (6 bases). This CDR3 region has 12 residues. The V gene lost 1 base and the J gene lost 13 bases, with 14 bases spanning the gap. Per germline, CDR1 LGHDT and CDR2 YNNKEL (reference sequence).

The chain employs TRBV14 and TRBJ1-1; D is perhaps TRBD1 (6 bases). The CDR3 is 15 residues long. Germline V CDR1 and CDR2: SGHDN, FVKESK. V was cut by 1 base and J by 1 base, with 10 bases left in between. The CDR3 bases are TGTGCCAGCAGCCAAGTATACAGGGCGAACACTGAAGCTTTCTTT. This translates into CASSQVYRANTEAFF.